The TCR beta chain described here comes from a study of identical twins. A single record per CDR3 protein comes from TCRdb applying MiXCR to the 5' RACE reads. The repertoire holds fewer than 800,000 distinct CDR3 sequences, 7.1% seen once, with roughly 1.6% in the top ten. The same data also went into a second study, on yellow fever vaccine responses in identical twins.

This TCR was recovered from a woman under 30 in good health. Sequencing used PBMCs.

This CDR3 is CASSQDTPGTGSRDEQYF. The CDR3 DNA reads TGTGCCAGCAGCCAAGATACCCCCGGGACAGGATCTAGGGACGAGCAGTACTTC. The rearrangement uses TRBV3-1 and TRBJ2-7; 8 bases agree with TRBD1. V lost 0 bases to trimming and J lost 5 bases; unmatched junction nucleotides: 15. CDR3 length: 18 residues. The germline V gene has CDR1 LGHDT and CDR2 YNNKEL (reference sequence).